This T cell receptor beta chain comes out of a study of graft-versus-host responses after intestinal transplantation. The CDR3 has 14 amino acids. Germline loops: CDR1 SEHNR, CDR2 FQNEAQ (reference sequence). V was clipped by 3 bases and J by 1 base, with 9 bases between them. With regard to this clone: The antigen remains undetermined.

Clones were sequenced by immunoSEQ multiplex PCR, and TCRdb holds only the in-frame ones, with some missing. Here the sample spans approximately 88,000 clones, 94% being singletons. This rearrangement joins TRBV7-9 to TRBJ2-5; maybe TRBD1 (5 bases). The sequences come from unstimulated CD4+ T cells sorted from spleen or lymph node cells, collected before transplant. The clonotype was recovered from a human donor who was the organ donor for an intestinal transplant. Here the CDR3 reads CASSLTAVQETQYF. For the CDR3, the DNA is TGTGCCAGCAGCTTGACAGCTGTCCAAGAGACCCAGTACTTC.